The clone carrying this T cell receptor beta chain was recorded at least ten times. Its target is not known. The sample originates from a study of T cell repertoires in cytomegalovirus infection. Background on the study: Based on public TCR beta signatures, there were indications of CMV infection and of a matching HLA type. General observations from the study: Pooled public TCR beta family frequency picked out CMV carriers with the relevant HLA. Predominance within the ex vivo response was attributable to HLA-C-restricted CMV-specific TCR beta clonotypes.

TCRdb redid the calling of the reads with MiXCR, one entry per CDR3 protein. The sample records approximately 250,000 distinct CDR3 sequences, less than 9.5% being singletons. There are 16 residues in the CDR3. V was trimmed by 5 bases and J by 1 base, leaving 16 bases between them. The receptor was isolated from a human donor in good health (CMV status not recorded). Some clones in this sample may be carry-over from other donors' samples. The rearrangement joins TRBV12-3 or TRBV12-4 to TRBJ2-3; D is perhaps TRBD2 (6 bases). Sequences were obtained from PBMCs. The CDR3 region is CASSPFNGGRTDTQYF. The CDR3 coding sequence is TGTGCCAGCAGTCCATTTAACGGGGGACGCACAGATACGCAGTATTTT.